The rows below give T cell receptor beta chains drawn from one sample of a study of blood T cells in healthy people across ages. TCRdb itself ran the 5' RACE reads through MiXCR, one entry per CDR3 protein. The table includes a few hundred thousand distinct CDR3 sequences, around 27% detected once. Sequenced sample: blood. The source is a woman between 70 and 85 years old in good health. CDR3s include the opening cysteine and the closing phenylalanine or tryptophan. Each record gives: CDR3 protein, CDR3 DNA, V gene, J gene, clone size, D gene. A D gene is named only where the DNA matches it firmly. A row's size may be missing; if present it is once, few, many or a size class.

CSARPRGVLDYYEQYF	TGCAGTGCTAGACCCCGGGGGGTGCTTGACTACTACGAGCAGTACTTC	TRBV20-1	TRBJ2-7	-	TRBD2
CASSPEGPNNEQFF	TGCGCCAGCAGCCCGGAAGGGCCGAACAATGAGCAGTTCTTC	TRBV5-1	TRBJ2-1	once	-
CASSQAHDRGYEQYF	TGCGCCAGCAGCCAAGCTCATGACAGGGGTTACGAGCAGTACTTC	TRBV4-3	TRBJ2-7	few	TRBD1
CASSLTYGGPDEQFF	TGTGCCAGCAGCTTAACGTACGGCGGACCGGATGAGCAGTTCTTC	TRBV7-3	TRBJ2-1	-	-
CASSVERNEQFF	TGTGCCAGCAGCGTAGAGCGTAATGAGCAGTTCTTC	TRBV9	TRBJ2-1	-	-
CASSRGIYEQYF	TGTGCCAGCAGTCGAGGGATTTACGAGCAGTACTTC	TRBV7-2	TRBJ2-7	many	-
CASSEGQGAYEQYF	TGTGCCAGCAGTGAAGGACAGGGGGCCTACGAGCAGTACTTC	TRBV6-1	TRBJ2-7	-	TRBD1
CTSSLDHPGHLGYEQYF	TGTACCAGCAGCTTAGACCACCCGGGCCACCTCGGATACGAGCAGTACTTC	TRBV7-9	TRBJ2-7	-	-
CASRVSRGRTYEQYF	TGTGCCAGCAGAGTGAGCCGGGGGAGAACCTACGAGCAGTACTTC	TRBV28	TRBJ2-7	-	-
CASSLAWGNFGTNYEQYF	TGCGCCAGCAGCTTGGCCTGGGGGAACTTCGGTACCAACTACGAGCAGTACTTC	TRBV5-1	TRBJ2-7	-	-
CSVDPGASGAQYF	TGCAGCGTTGACCCCGGGGCCTCGGGGGCCCAGTACTTC	TRBV29-1	TRBJ2-5	-	-
CASSFHRGQGYGYTF	TGTGCCAGCAGCTTTCACAGGGGGCAGGGCTATGGCTACACCTTC	TRBV3-1	TRBJ1-2	-	TRBD1
CASSQVTSGSEQFF	TGCGCCAGCAGCCAAGTGACTAGCGGGAGTGAGCAGTTCTTC	TRBV4-1	TRBJ2-1	-	TRBD2
CATSREGEGTDTQYF	TGTGCCACCAGCAGAGAAGGGGAAGGCACAGATACGCAGTATTTT	TRBV15	TRBJ2-3	-	-
CASRPSGGPSANVLTF	TGTGCCAGCAGGCCCTCAGGCGGGCCCTCGGCCAACGTCCTGACTTTC	TRBV28	TRBJ2-6	-	-
CASSWTHGYTF	TGTGCCAGCAGCTGGACCCATGGCTACACCTTC	TRBV7-9	TRBJ1-2	few	-
CASSSSGRAGANVLTF	TGTGCCAGCAGCTCCTCCGGCAGGGCTGGGGCCAACGTCCTGACTTTC	TRBV11-2	TRBJ2-6	-	-
CASTRSISTDTQYF	TGTGCCAGCACCCGCTCAATTAGCACGGATACGCAGTATTTT	TRBV6-5	TRBJ2-3	-	-
CASSLGISGANVLTF	TGTGCCAGCAGTCTGGGGATCTCTGGGGCCAACGTCCTGACTTTC	TRBV28	TRBJ2-6	-	-
CSVSGTITGELFF	TGCAGCGTCTCCGGGACAATAACCGGGGAGCTGTTTTTT	TRBV29-1	TRBJ2-2	-	-
CASSWRREETQYF	TGTGCCAGCAGTTGGCGAAGGGAAGAGACCCAGTACTTC	TRBV28	TRBJ2-5	-	-
CASSNQWTAYTGETQYF	TGTGCCAGCAGTAACCAATGGACTGCCTATACGGGGGAGACCCAGTACTTC	TRBV6-2/TRBV6-3	TRBJ2-5	few	-
CASSRTTGKAYNEQFF	TGTGCCAGCAGTCGAACGACAGGGAAGGCCTACAATGAGCAGTTCTTC	TRBV6-1	TRBJ2-1	few	TRBD1
CSVRGTDYYMNTEAFF	TGCAGCGTTCGCGGGACCGATTATTACATGAACACTGAAGCTTTCTTT	TRBV29-1	TRBJ1-1	-	-
CAISGLADSSYEQYF	TGTGCCATCAGTGGACTAGCGGACAGCTCCTACGAGCAGTACTTC	TRBV10-3	TRBJ2-7	-	TRBD2
CSVEVLAGGLETQYF	TGCAGCGTTGAAGTTCTAGCGGGGGGCCTAGAGACCCAGTACTTC	TRBV29-1	TRBJ2-5	-	TRBD2
CASSPPGRGGEETQYF	TGTGCCAGCAGTCCCCCAGGACGCGGGGGCGAAGAGACCCAGTACTTC	TRBV2	TRBJ2-5	-	-
CASSWAKTYEQYF	TGTGCCAGCAGTTGGGCCAAAACCTACGAGCAGTACTTC	TRBV12-3/TRBV12-4	TRBJ2-7	-	-
CASSARTSGSGADTQYF	TGTGCCAGCAGCGCCCGGACTAGCGGGAGTGGGGCAGATACGCAGTATTTT	TRBV7-9	TRBJ2-3	-	TRBD2
CSARDGEMGQPQHF	TGCAGTGCTAGAGATGGAGAGATGGGTCAGCCCCAGCATTTT	TRBV20-1	TRBJ1-5	few	-
CASSHGTSLDEQFF	TGCGCCAGCAGTCACGGGACTAGCCTCGATGAGCAGTTCTTC	TRBV5-1	TRBJ2-1	few	TRBD2
CASSPQGTGGGGTEAFF	TGTGCCAGCTCACCACAAGGGACAGGGGGTGGCGGCACTGAAGCTTTCTTT	TRBV18	TRBJ1-1	-	TRBD1
CSAQGQPRGEQYF	TGCAGTGCACAGGGACAGCCAAGAGGCGAGCAGTACTTC	TRBV20-1	TRBJ2-7	few	TRBD1
CASSLAAGDGQYF	TGTGCCAGCAGCCTGGCGGCCGGAGATGGGCAGTACTTC	TRBV5-4	TRBJ2-7	-	-
CASSFQRETQYF	TGTGCCAGCAGCTTCCAGCGAGAGACCCAGTACTTC	TRBV7-2	TRBJ2-5	few	-
CASSRGTSANTGELFF	TGTGCCAGCAGCCGTGGGACGTCCGCGAACACCGGGGAGCTGTTTTTT	TRBV3-1	TRBJ2-2	few	-
CASSQRMGEQYF	TGTGCCAGCAGCCAAAGGATGGGCGAGCAGTACTTC	TRBV3-1	TRBJ2-7	-	-
CASSVYPVGFPYEQYF	TGTGCCAGCAGCGTGTACCCAGTGGGATTCCCCTACGAGCAGTACTTC	TRBV9	TRBJ2-7	few	-
CAGSHNLQVPGANVLTF	TGTGCCGGCAGCCACAACCTACAGGTACCTGGGGCCAACGTCCTGACTTTC	TRBV3-1	TRBJ2-6	few	-
CASSPPKRGATDTQYF	TGTGCCAGCTCACCACCGAAGCGGGGGGCCACAGATACGCAGTATTTT	TRBV18	TRBJ2-3	-	TRBD2
CASILGGGGNTIYF	TGTGCCAGCATACTCGGGGGGGGCGGAAACACCATATATTTT	TRBV6-6	TRBJ1-3	few	-
CASSFGMAQPQHF	TGTGCCAGCAGTTTTGGGATGGCTCAGCCCCAGCATTTT	TRBV28	TRBJ1-5	few	-
CSANSGTGRQETQYF	TGCAGTGCTAATTCCGGGACAGGGAGACAAGAGACCCAGTACTTC	TRBV20-1	TRBJ2-5	many	TRBD1
CAISGGESNQPQHF	TGTGCCATCAGTGGAGGAGAGTCCAATCAGCCCCAGCATTTT	TRBV10-3	TRBJ1-5	few	-
CASSQPGGGSETQYF	TGCGCCAGCAGCCAACCAGGGGGCGGAAGTGAGACCCAGTACTTC	TRBV5-1	TRBJ2-5	-	TRBD1
CASRAGGVPGPAYTF	TGTGCCAGCAGGGCGGGGGGGGTTCCGGGTCCGGCCTACACCTTC	TRBV3-1	TRBJ1-2	few	-
CSGIAGTTQEQYF	TGCAGCGGTATAGCGGGTACCACCCAGGAGCAGTACTTC	TRBV29-1	TRBJ2-7	-	TRBD2
CASSLVGQNTEAFF	TGCGCCAGCAGCTTGGTGGGGCAGAACACTGAAGCTTTCTTT	TRBV5-1	TRBJ1-1	few	-
CASSSSGGSYEQYF	TGTGCCAGCTCATCATCAGGGGGCTCCTACGAGCAGTACTTC	TRBV18	TRBJ2-7	few	TRBD1
CSARRSAAEETQYF	TGCAGTGCTAGAAGGTCCGCGGCCGAAGAGACCCAGTACTTC	TRBV20-1	TRBJ2-5	-	-
CSARKQGVSDEQYF	TGCAGTGCCCGAAAACAGGGAGTTAGCGACGAGCAGTACTTC	TRBV20-1	TRBJ2-7	-	-
CASSLSGETQYF	TGCGCCAGCAGCTTAAGTGGGGAGACCCAGTACTTC	TRBV7-9	TRBJ2-5	many	-
CASSQDSDRMNTEAFF	TGTGCCAGCAGCCAAGATAGCGACAGGATGAACACTGAAGCTTTCTTT	TRBV4-2	TRBJ1-1	-	-